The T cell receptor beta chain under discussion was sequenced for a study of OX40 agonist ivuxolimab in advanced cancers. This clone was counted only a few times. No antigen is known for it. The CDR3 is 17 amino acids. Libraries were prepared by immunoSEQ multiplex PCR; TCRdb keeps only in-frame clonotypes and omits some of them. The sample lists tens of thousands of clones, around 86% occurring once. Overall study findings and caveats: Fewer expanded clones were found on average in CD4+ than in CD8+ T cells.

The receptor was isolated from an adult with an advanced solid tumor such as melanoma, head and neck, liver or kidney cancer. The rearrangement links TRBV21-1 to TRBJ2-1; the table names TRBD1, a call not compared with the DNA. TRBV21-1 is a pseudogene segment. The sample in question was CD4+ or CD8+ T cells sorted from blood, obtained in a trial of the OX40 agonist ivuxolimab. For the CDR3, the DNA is TGTGCCAGCAGCCCCCGCAGGGGACAGGGTTTATCGGCTGAGCAGTTCTTC. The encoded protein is CASSPRRGQGLSAEQFF.